Shown below are 25 T cell receptor beta chains from a single sample sequenced in a study of blood T cell repertoires in COVID-19 (TCRdb year 2020). Preparation of the library involved the immunoSEQ multiplex PCR assay. In TCRdb, the immuneACCESS table is reduced to in-frame sequences with V and J assigned. These tables do not hold every clone; where another copy was compared, an unresolved V gene accounts for under half, and the others remain unexplained. This sample has approximately 50,000 clones in its table, and around nine tenths of those were observed once. Approximately 6.2% of the sample is taken by the ten largest. Sequencing was performed on peripheral blood. The source of these receptors is a middle-aged man with acute or convalescent COVID-19.

The J gene is TRBJ2-1, the V gene TRBV7-2, with 12 nucleotides matching TRBD2. Germline CDR1 is SGHTA and CDR2 is FQGNSA. The CDR3 has 14 amino acids. The V gene end was trimmed by 1 base and the J gene end by 15 bases; junction bases not matched to a gene: 7. The CDR3 spells CASSLGTSGNRRFF. The DNA for the CDR3 is TGTGCCAGCAGCTTAGGGACTAGCGGGAACAGACGGTTCTTC.

The chain is built from TRBV6-5 and TRBJ2-1; 9 bases are a match to TRBD1. Trimming removed 2 bases from V and 4 bases from J; junction bases left unmatched: 6. CDR1 MNHEY and CDR2 SVGAGI come from the germline V gene. The CDR3 consists of 16 residues. The CDR3 protein is CASSYADRGGYNEQFF. As DNA, the CDR3 is TGTGCCAGCAGTTACGCGGACAGGGGAGGGTACAATGAGCAGTTCTTC.

The V and J genes are TRBV5-4 and TRBJ1-1; weak D call: TRBD1 (6 bases). The germline gives CDR1 SGHNT, CDR2 YYREEE (reference sequence). The CDR3 extends over 14 amino acids. V was trimmed by 2 bases and J by 1 base, leaving 9 bases between them. CDR3 region: CASSLGGRNTEAFF. Written as DNA, the CDR3 is TGTGCCAGCAGCTTAGGGGGTCGGAACACTGAAGCTTTCTTT. Together with reference TRBV5-4 and TRBJ1-1, the CDR3 gives the full variable domain: ETGVTQSPTHLIKTRGQQVTLRCSSQSGHNTVSWYQQALGQGPQFIFQYYREEENGRGNFPPRFSGLQFPNYSSELNVNALELDDSALYLCASSLGGRNTEAFFGQGTRLTVV.

The V gene is TRBV6-1, the J gene TRBJ1-2; D uncertain. V lost 2 bases, J lost 3 bases, and 16 bases lay in between. The CDR3 totals 16 residues. Germline lookup yields CDR1 MNHNS and CDR2 SASEGT. The CDR3 bases are TGTGCCAGCAGTGAATTGGCAGCCACTATAGACTATGGCTACACCTTC. It encodes CASSELAATIDYGYTF.

The genes are TRBV29-1 and TRBJ2-1; weak D call: TRBD2 (6 bases). The germline V gene has CDR1 SQVTM and CDR2 ANQGSEA. The CDR3 runs 12 residues. For the CDR3, the DNA is TGCAGAGCGACCGGGGGACACAATGAGCAGTTCTTC. This translates into CRATGGHNEQFF.

This sequence joins TRBV3-1 (or the pseudogene TRBV3-2) and TRBJ2-3, with 8 nucleotides matching TRBD2. This CDR3 spans 15 amino acids. J gave up 4 bases and V 6 bases, and 9 bases lay outside the gene matches. The germline V gene has CDR1 LGHDT and CDR2 YNNKEL (reference sequence). DNA for the CDR3: TGTGCCAGCAGGCTCCTAGCGGGTGGGCCAGATACGCAGTATTTT. Translated: CASRLLAGGPDTQYF.

CDR3 nucleotides: TGCGCCAGCAGGAACCTAGAGTTCTCTGGAAACACCATATATTTT. Its translation: CASRNLEFSGNTIYF. J is TRBJ1-3 and V is TRBV4-1, with unresolved D. The CDR3 is 15 amino acids. Germline V gene data show CDR1 as MGHRA and CDR2 as YSYEKL. V was shortened by 6 bases and J by 0 bases, with 12 bases between the two germline ends.

The count of this clone is one. The chain has TRBV14 and TRBJ1-5; D may be TRBD1 (5 bases). Germline V CDR1 and CDR2: SGHDN, FVKESK. V lost 4 bases and J 4 bases, leaving 11 bases between the germline ends. This CDR3 is 14 amino acids long. Here the CDR3 reads CASSPPGLNQPQHF. The DNA for the CDR3 is TGTGCCAGCAGCCCGCCAGGGTTAAATCAGCCCCAGCATTTT.

In nucleotides, the CDR3 is TGTGCCAGCAGCACGGGGGTAAAGCCCCAGCATTTT. As protein: CASSTGVKPQHF. The chain combines TRBV7-9 with TRBJ1-5; the D gene is possibly TRBD1 (5 bases). Germline values: CDR1 SEHNR, CDR2 FQNEAQ (reference sequence). Trimming pared 5 bases from V and 8 bases from J, leaving 10 bases between. The CDR3 spans 12 residues.

This clone is classed as medium-sized. V gene TRBV11-2 combines with J gene TRBJ2-1, with D perhaps matching TRBD2 (5 bases). This CDR3 comprises 15 residues. Germline lookup yields CDR1 SGHAT and CDR2 FQNNGV. Trimming left V 0 bases short and J 7 bases short, with 13 bases between. CDR3 DNA sequence: TGTGCCAGCAGCTTAGAGGCTAGCCTTGGGAATGAGCAGTTCTTC. Protein sequence: CASSLEASLGNEQFF. Filled out from reference TRBV11-2 and TRBJ2-1, the complete variable domain reads EAGVAQSPRYKIIEKRQSVAFWCNPISGHATLYWYQQILGQGPKLLIQFQNNGVVDDSQLPKDRFSAERLKGVDSTLKIQPAKLEDSAVYLCASSLEASLGNEQFFGPGTRLTVL.

This clone was observed once. The chain recombines TRBV19 with TRBJ1-2; D not certain. The germline V gene encodes CDR1 LNHDA and CDR2 SQIVND (reference sequence). The CDR3 length is 12 residues. The V gene lost 1 base and the J gene lost 8 bases, with 8 bases spanning the gap. The CDR3 reads CASSIGGRGYTF. The DNA of the CDR3 is TGTGCCAGTAGTATAGGAGGGAGGGGCTACACCTTC.

J is TRBJ2-2 and V is TRBV14; no clear D gene. The ends were cut back, 1 base at V and 1 base at J, with 4 bases in the middle. The CDR3 runs 14 residues. Germline assignment: CDR1 SGHDN and CDR2 FVKESK. Written as DNA, the CDR3 is TGTGCCAGCAGCCAAGGTCAGAACACCGGGGAGCTGTTTTTT. This sequence encodes CASSQGQNTGELFF.

The chain recombines TRBV27 with TRBJ1-6; weak D call: TRBD1 (5 bases). The CDR3 is 13 amino acids. Trimming shortened V by 3 bases and J by 9 bases, and 9 bases separated the two germline ends. Germline-derived CDR1 and CDR2 are MNHEY and SMNVEV (reference sequence). This chain's CDR3 is CASSLRTGSPLHF. The CDR3 coding sequence is TGTGCCAGCAGTTTGAGAACAGGTTCACCCCTCCACTTT.

A single count supports this clone. V usage is TRBV9 and J usage is TRBJ1-5, with a tentative D call TRBD1 (5 bases). CDR1 and CDR2 (germline): SGDLS, YYNGEE. V lost 0 bases, J lost 4 bases, and 11 bases lay in between. This CDR3 has 15 amino acids. The CDR3 sequence is CASSVASGPNQPQHF. In nucleotides, the CDR3 is TGTGCCAGCAGCGTAGCTTCAGGGCCGAATCAGCCCCAGCATTTT.

This chain joins TRBV10-1 and TRBJ2-1; possibly TRBD2 for D (6 bases). CDR1 is WNHNN, CDR2 SYGVQD, per germline (reference sequence). This CDR3 has 13 amino acids. V was clipped by 4 bases and J by 8 bases, with 12 bases between them. The CDR3: CASSGAGSYEQFF. DNA of the CDR3: TGCGCCAGCAGTGGGGCCGGGAGCTATGAGCAGTTCTTC.

The DNA for the CDR3 is TGTGCCAGCAGTCTATTACGCGCGACAGGGGTGACTGCCGAGCAGTACTTC. Translation: CASSLLRATGVTAEQYF. The chain joins TRBV6-6 to TRBJ2-7, with TRBD1 identical over 8 bases. The ends lost 5 bases at V and 6 bases at J; junction bases unmatched: 18. Germline-derived CDR1 and CDR2 are MNHNY and SVGAGI (reference sequence). The CDR3 spans 17 residues.

The rearrangement links TRBV10-3 to TRBJ1-4, with 7 nucleotides matching TRBD1. The CDR3 totals 15 residues. V gave up 1 base and J gave up 8 bases; unmatched junction bases: 7. Germline CDR1 is ENHRY and CDR2 is SYGVKD. CDR3 DNA: TGTGCCATCAGTGAGTTGGGACAGCCGAAGGAAAAACTGTTTTTT. Translating gives CAISELGQPKEKLFF.

The V call is TRBV18, the J call TRBJ1-3; tentatively, D is TRBD1 (6 bases). CDR1 is KGHSH and CDR2 is LQKENI in the germline V gene. V gave up 0 bases and J gave up 4 bases, with 16 bases separating them. The CDR3 length is 17 residues. The CDR3, as DNA: TGTGCCAGCTCACCACCTAGTAGCAGGGGCACCGGAAACACCATATATTTT. It encodes CASSPPSSRGTGNTIYF.

The J gene is TRBJ1-4, the V gene TRBV3-1 (or the pseudogene TRBV3-2); D possibly corresponds to TRBD1 (5 bases). Germline V lookup: CDR1 LGHDT, CDR2 YNNKEL (reference sequence). The CDR3 runs 16 residues. V lost 4 bases and J lost 5, with 17 bases in between. The CDR3 sequence is CASSPLRAGGNEKLFF. CDR3 nucleotides: TGTGCCAGCAGCCCCTTAAGGGCCGGGGGGAATGAAAAACTGTTTTTT.

This clone was seen only a few times. V gene TRBV25-1 combines with J gene TRBJ2-3; possibly TRBD2 for D (5 bases). The germline V gene encodes CDR1 MGHDK and CDR2 SYGVNS. The CDR3 consists of 15 residues. V gave up 3 bases and J gave up 0 bases, with 10 bases separating them. The CDR3 spells CASSDRDLSTDTQYF. CDR3 nucleotide sequence: TGTGCCAGCAGTGACCGGGATCTAAGCACAGATACGCAGTATTTT. Together with reference TRBV25-1 and TRBJ2-3, the CDR3 gives the full variable domain: EADIYQTPRYLVIGTGKKITLECSQTMGHDKMYWYQQDPGMELHLIHYSYGVNSTEKGDLSSESTVSRIRTEHFPLTLESARPSHTSQYLCASSDRDLSTDTQYFGPGTRLTVL.

The chain combines TRBV19 with TRBJ1-1; maybe TRBD1 (6 bases). V was shortened by 6 bases and J by 7 bases, with 12 bases between the two germline ends. This CDR3 is 12 amino acids long. Germline V gene sequence: CDR1 LNHDA, CDR2 SQIVND (reference sequence). Here the CDR3 DNA reads TGTGCCAGTAGGGGGGCGAATTTTGAAGCTTTCTTT. Translating gives CASRGANFEAFF.

The chain joins TRBV6-5 to TRBJ1-5; 8 bases match TRBD1. Germline V gene sequence: CDR1 MNHEY, CDR2 SVGAGI. This CDR3 region has 15 residues. The ends lost 6 bases at V and 4 bases at J; junction bases unmatched: 8. The CDR3 DNA sequence: TGTGCCAGCAGCATAGACAGGGGCCCTAATCAGCCCCAGCATTTT. This encodes CASSIDRGPNQPQHF.

The V call is TRBV24-1, the J call TRBJ1-4; 7 bases align to TRBD1. V lost 5 bases to trimming and J lost 8 bases; unmatched junction nucleotides: 10. CDR3 length equals 15 residues. From germline, CDR1 is KGHDR and CDR2 SFDVKD. CDR3 sequence reads: CATSASTGSGEKLFF. The CDR3 DNA reads as TGTGCCACCAGTGCTTCGACAGGGTCAGGCGAAAAACTGTTTTTT.

The V call is TRBV5-1, the J call TRBJ2-3, with a tentative D call TRBD1 (5 bases). Germline values: CDR1 SGHRS, CDR2 YFSETQ. The CDR3 has 14 amino acids. V was cut by 0 bases and J by 5 bases, with 10 bases left in between. CDR3 nucleotides: TGCGCCAGCAGCTTGGAGGGGAACGAAGATACGCAGTATTTT. Translated, it gives CASSLEGNEDTQYF.

The gene calls are TRBV13 and TRBJ2-1; TRBD2 agrees at 12 bases. This CDR3 spans 14 amino acids. Trimming took 6 bases from V and 9 from J; bases not matched to a gene: 6. Germline loops: CDR1 PRHDT, CDR2 FYEKMQ (reference sequence). The CDR3 DNA is TGTGCCAGCAGATTTCGACTAGCGGGAGTTGAGCAGTTCTTC. Translated, it gives CASRFRLAGVEQFF.